The 26 T cell receptor beta chains below all came from one sample that was sequenced in a study of blood T cell repertoires in COVID-19. TCRdb's copy holds only in-frame clones and misses some; the assay was immunoSEQ multiplex PCR. The sample contains approximately 210,000 clones, around four fifths of which appear only once. The sample consisted of peripheral blood. Receptors were obtained from a man in his thirties or forties with active or convalescent COVID-19.

J is TRBJ2-7 and V is TRBV27; 7 bases are shared with TRBD2. Germline V gene data show CDR1 as MNHEY and CDR2 as SMNVEV (reference sequence). V trimming: 5 bases; J trimming: 1 base; junction bases outside the gene matches: 11. This CDR3 is built from 16 residues. CDR3 in amino acids: CASSRSPGLKSYEQYF. The CDR3 bases are TGTGCCAGCAGTCGAAGTCCGGGACTAAAGTCCTACGAGCAGTACTTC.

This sequence joins TRBV30 and TRBJ1-1; D unresolved. The CDR3 loop spans 10 amino acids. Trimming cost V 2 bases and J 7 bases, with 5 bases left between them. Germline V CDR1 and CDR2: GTSNPN, SVGIG (reference sequence). The CDR3 loop is CAWSKHEAFF. CDR3 bases: TGTGCCTGGAGTAAACATGAAGCTTTCTTT.

This clone was counted a single time. This chain links TRBV7-9 with TRBJ1-2, with 9 positions matching TRBD1. The V and J ends lost 4 bases and 4 bases, in that order; junction bases with no gene match: 7. Germline V lookup: CDR1 SEHNR, CDR2 FQNEAQ (reference sequence). The CDR3 extends over 15 amino acids. This chain's CDR3 is CASSSPPGQGYGYTF. CDR3 DNA: TGTGCCAGCAGCTCGCCTCCGGGACAGGGCTATGGCTACACCTTC.

The rearrangement links TRBV7-2 to TRBJ2-1; D may be TRBD1 (7 bases). CDR3 length: 15 amino acids. Trimming cost V 1 base and J 3 bases, with 10 bases left between them. Germline V lookup: CDR1 SGHTA, CDR2 FQGNSA. The chain's CDR3 is CASSLGQGGYNEQFF. CDR3 nucleotides: TGTGCCAGCAGCTTAGGGCAGGGGGGCTACAATGAGCAGTTCTTC.

J is TRBJ2-4 and V is TRBV28; D possibly corresponds to TRBD1 (6 bases). The germline V gene has CDR1 MDHEN and CDR2 SYDVKM. The CDR3 covers 13 residues. Trimming removed 8 bases at V and 8 bases at J, with 16 bases between. The DNA for the CDR3 is TGTGCCAGCGGGGACACCTCGAGGGACATTCAGTACTTC. It is translated as CASGDTSRDIQYF.

The rearrangement joins TRBV5-1 to TRBJ2-1; TRBD2 might be the D (6 bases). Germline V lookup: CDR1 SGHRS, CDR2 YFSETQ. V was shortened by 4 bases and J by 5 bases, with 19 bases between the two germline ends. The CDR3 sequence is 16 residues long. As DNA, the CDR3 is TGCGCCAGCAGCGCCCGGGAGCGGCTAGGAGACAATGAGCAGTTCTTC. Its protein product is CASSARERLGDNEQFF.

V and J are TRBV15 and TRBJ1-1; perhaps TRBD1 as D (5 bases). The CDR3 runs to 13 residues. Trimming pared 1 base from V and 10 bases from J, leaving 13 bases between. CDR1 is LNHNV, CDR2 YYDKDF, per germline (reference sequence). The CDR3 spells CATSRVPGRGAFF. The CDR3 nucleotides are TGTGCCACCAGCAGAGTCCCCGGGAGGGGAGCTTTCTTT.

The V call is TRBV19, the J call TRBJ2-1; 13 positions match TRBD2. After removal of 5 bases from V and 3 bases from J, the junction contained 4 bases not matched to a gene. CDR3 size: 16 residues. Germline CDR1 LNHDA, CDR2 SQIVND (reference sequence). The CDR3 sequence is CASSVLAGGFYNEQFF. In DNA, the CDR3 is TGTGCCAGTAGTGTACTAGCGGGAGGGTTCTACAATGAGCAGTTCTTC.

At least ten counts were recorded for this clone. The rearrangement links TRBV5-1 to TRBJ1-2; D call uncertain. Trimming removed 0 bases at V and 4 bases at J, with 13 bases between. Germline assignment: CDR1 SGHRS and CDR2 YFSETQ. The CDR3 spans 15 residues. The CDR3 nucleotides read TGCGCCAGCAGCTTGGGTCATACAGTCCCCTATGGCTACACCTTC. Encoded protein: CASSLGHTVPYGYTF.

This clone was recorded only once. The rearrangement uses TRBV5-1 and TRBJ2-1, with D possibly matching TRBD2 (5 bases). Deletions cut 0 bases from V and 10 bases from J, with 14 bases between. CDR3 length: 14 residues. The germline V gene has CDR1 SGHRS and CDR2 YFSETQ. This CDR3 is CASSLASGSAEQFF. The CDR3 nucleotides are TGCGCCAGCAGCTTGGCCTCTGGGAGCGCGGAGCAGTTCTTC.

V and J are TRBV11-2 and TRBJ1-1; 9 nucleotides line up with TRBD1. Germline assignment: CDR1 SGHAT and CDR2 FQNNGV. The CDR3 length is 16 residues. Trimming cost V 5 bases and J 0 bases; bases outside gene matches: 7. CDR3 sequence: CASSAWTGALNTEAFF. As DNA, the CDR3 is TGTGCCAGCAGCGCCTGGACAGGGGCCCTGAACACTGAAGCTTTCTTT.

The gene calls are TRBV4-2 and TRBJ2-2, with D possibly matching TRBD1 (6 bases). This CDR3 is 16 amino acids long. Per the germline V gene, CDR1 is LGHNA and CDR2 is YNFKEQ. V was cut by 3 bases and J by 3 bases, with 14 bases left in between. Here the CDR3 reads CASSQRGNDYTGELFF. In DNA, the CDR3 is TGTGCCAGCAGCCAGAGGGGGAACGATTACACCGGGGAGCTGTTTTTT.

In DNA, the CDR3 is TGTGCCAGCAGCGTAGGGGCGGGAGCCTACGAGCAGTACTTC. This encodes CASSVGAGAYEQYF. The chain combines TRBV9 with TRBJ2-7; 7 nucleotides align to TRBD2. CDR3 size: 14 residues. Germline CDR1 SGDLS, CDR2 YYNGEE. Trimming removed 0 bases from V and 2 bases from J; junction bases left unmatched: 2.

In this sample, this clone turned up a few times. The V and J genes are TRBV4-1 and TRBJ1-2; 8 bases map to TRBD1. Trimming removed 2 bases from V and 0 bases from J; junction bases left unmatched: 5. Germline loops: CDR1 MGHRA, CDR2 YSYEKL. This CDR3 contains 16 residues. The CDR3 nucleotides are TGCGCCAGCAGCCAAAGGGCGACAGGGGCTAACTATGGCTACACCTTC. It yields the protein CASSQRATGANYGYTF.

The genes are TRBV24-1 and TRBJ2-7; possibly TRBD2 for D (6 bases). CDR1 and CDR2 (germline): KGHDR, SFDVKD. Trimming cost V 3 bases and J 2 bases, with 7 bases left between them. CDR3 length equals 13 residues. CDR3: CATSDGGTYEQYF. The CDR3 nucleotides read TGTGCCACCAGTGATGGCGGGACCTACGAGCAGTACTTC.

The chain combines TRBV19 with TRBJ2-4; D unresolved. Germline V gives CDR1 LNHDA, CDR2 SQIVND (reference sequence). The CDR3 is 14 amino acids. V was clipped by 9 bases and J by 0 bases, with 12 bases between them. In DNA, the CDR3 is TGTGCCAGCGCGGATCGGTTAGCCAAAAACATTCAGTACTTC. It codes for CASADRLAKNIQYF. Full variable domain (rest looked up from reference TRBV19 and TRBJ2-4): DGGITQSPKYLFRKEGQNVTLSCEQNLNHDAMYWYRQDPGQGLRLIYYSQIVNDFQKGDIAEGYSVSREKKESFPLTVTSAQKNPTAFYLCASADRLAKNIQYFGAGTRLSVL.

The chain carries TRBV7-6 and TRBJ2-7, with TRBD2 identical over 11 bases. This CDR3 has 15 amino acids. The ends lost 1 base at V and 7 bases at J; junction bases unmatched: 6. Germline CDR1 SGHVS, CDR2 FNYEAQ. The CDR3 DNA reads as TGTGCCAGCAGCTTAGTGTCAGCTAGCGGGGGGGAGCAGTACTTC. Residues: CASSLVSASGGEQYF.

The rearrangement links TRBV3-1 (or the pseudogene TRBV3-2) to TRBJ2-7; TRBD1 agrees at 7 bases. CDR1 and CDR2 from the germline V gene are LGHDT and YNNKEL (reference sequence). This CDR3 has 15 amino acids. The junction had 5 bases not matched to a gene; V was cut back by 0 bases and J by 3 bases. The CDR3 DNA sequence: TGTGCCAGCAGCCAAGATCCCACAGGGGACTACGAGCAGTACTTC. This sequence encodes CASSQDPTGDYEQYF.

V usage is TRBV21-1 and J usage is TRBJ1-3; TRBD1, the D gene given by the table, was not confirmed from the DNA. TRBV21-1 is assigned pseudogene status. This CDR3 has 13 amino acids. The CDR3 DNA sequence: TGTGCCACCAAAAAATCCCCCCGAAACACCATATATTTT. Protein product: CATKKSPRNTIYF.

The chain links TRBV19 to TRBJ1-5; 8 nucleotides agree with TRBD1. Germline lookup yields CDR1 LNHDA and CDR2 SQIVND (reference sequence). V was clipped by 6 bases and J by 3 bases; unmatched bases: 10. The length of the CDR3 is 16 residues. In DNA, the CDR3 is TGTGCCAGTAGCCTCCCGGGACAGGCTTTCAATCAGCCCCAGCATTTT. Protein: CASSLPGQAFNQPQHF.

CDR3 in DNA: TGTGCCAGCTCACCGACTAGCCCCCGGGGCCCAGATACGCAGTATTTT. The encoded protein is CASSPTSPRGPDTQYF. The V gene is TRBV18, the J gene TRBJ2-3; 7 bases fit TRBD2. V trimming: 3 bases; J trimming: 4 bases; junction bases outside the gene matches: 10. CDR1 is KGHSH and CDR2 is LQKENI in the germline V gene. The CDR3 spans 16 residues.

V gene TRBV5-1 combines with J gene TRBJ2-1; a weak D match, TRBD2 (5 bases). There are 18 residues in the CDR3. Trimming left V 3 bases short and J 5 bases short, with 24 bases between. Germline values: CDR1 SGHRS, CDR2 YFSETQ. The CDR3 sequence is CASSWLATDGGPHNEQFF. CDR3 sequence (DNA): TGCGCCAGCAGCTGGTTAGCAACGGACGGAGGCCCACACAATGAGCAGTTCTTC.

This clone is labeled as medium-sized. The chain recombines TRBV4-3 with TRBJ2-4; 12 bases match TRBD2. The CDR3 extends over 17 amino acids. Germline values: CDR1 LGHNA, CDR2 YSLEER. Losses at the gene ends were 2 bases for V and 1 base for J; bases not matched to a gene: 3. CDR3 bases: TGCGCCAGCAGCCAAAGACTAGCGGGGGTCGCCAAAAACATTCAGTACTTC. It specifies CASSQRLAGVAKNIQYF.

This rearrangement joins TRBV7-2 to TRBJ1-2, with a tentative D call TRBD1 (5 bases). Per the germline V gene, CDR1 is SGHTA and CDR2 is FQGNSA. V was cut by 5 bases and J by 6 bases, with 13 bases left in between. This CDR3 is built from 13 residues. CDR3 residues: CASSTRVSHGYTF. In DNA, the CDR3 is TGTGCCAGCAGCACCAGGGTATCTCATGGCTACACCTTC.

The V gene is TRBV19, the J gene TRBJ2-1, with D perhaps matching TRBD2 (6 bases). CDR1 is LNHDA, CDR2 SQIVND, per germline (reference sequence). Trimming shortened V by 3 bases and J by 0 bases, and 15 bases separated the two germline ends. The CDR3 runs 17 residues. The CDR3 spells CASSISGVATSYNEQFF. CDR3 coding DNA: TGTGCCAGTAGTATTTCGGGGGTAGCCACCTCCTACAATGAGCAGTTCTTC. Complete variable domain (other parts from reference TRBV19 and TRBJ2-1): DGGITQSPKYLFRKEGQNVTLSCEQNLNHDAMYWYRQDPGQGLRLIYYSQIVNDFQKGDIAEGYSVSREKKESFPLTVTSAQKNPTAFYLCASSISGVATSYNEQFFGPGTRLTVL.

V and J are TRBV15 and TRBJ2-3, with TRBD1 matching over 7 bases. The CDR3 covers 16 residues. V shed 4 bases, J shed 0 bases, and the junction held 7 bases outside the gene matches. From germline, CDR1 is LNHNV and CDR2 YYDKDF (reference sequence). CDR3 protein: CATSTWGQTSTDTQYF. The CDR3 DNA follows: TGTGCCACCAGCACCTGGGGACAGACTAGCACAGATACGCAGTATTTT. Full variable domain (rest looked up from reference TRBV15 and TRBJ2-3): DAMVIQNPRYQVTQFGKPVTLSCSQTLNHNVMYWYQQKSSQAPKLLFHYYDKDFNNEADTPDNFQSRRPNTSFCFLDIRSPGLGDTAMYLCATSTWGQTSTDTQYFGPGTRLTVL.